This T cell receptor (beta chain) was sequenced for a study of identical twins. Among all donors, each was a healthy Caucasian. The cDNA had a unique molecular identifier and a template-switch universal primer site. TCRdb independently ran MiXCR on the 5' RACE reads; one entry per CDR3 protein. The sample records roughly 470,000 distinct CDR3 sequences, roughly an eighth being singletons. This CDR3 contains 14 residues. Germline CDR1 and CDR2: LGHNA and YSLEER. This clonotype was observed at least ten times. One end of the junction is discordant with germline, which a read error may explain. The sample was also linked to a second study, of yellow fever vaccine responses in identical twins. Per that paper: The authors reported partly convergent, partly personalized vaccine responses in identical twins.

This clonotype was sampled from a woman aged 18-29 years in good health. V usage is TRBV4-3 and J usage is TRBJ2-7; TRBD1 matches at 8 bases. Sequencing was done on a sample of CD4+ T cells sorted from blood. As DNA, the CDR3 is TGTGCCAGCAGCCAACGGACAGGGACCTACGAGCAGTACTTC. It is translated as CASSQRTGTYEQYF.